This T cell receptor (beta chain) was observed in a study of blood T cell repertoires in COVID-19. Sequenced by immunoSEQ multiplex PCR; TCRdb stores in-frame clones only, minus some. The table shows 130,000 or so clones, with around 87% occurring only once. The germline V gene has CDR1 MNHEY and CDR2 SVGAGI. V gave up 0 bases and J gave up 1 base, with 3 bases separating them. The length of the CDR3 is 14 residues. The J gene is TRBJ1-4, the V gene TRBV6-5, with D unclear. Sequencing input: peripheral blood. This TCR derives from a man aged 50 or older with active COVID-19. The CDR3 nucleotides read TGTGCCAGCAGTTACTCCCTAACTAATGAAAAACTGTTTTTT. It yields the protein CASSYSLTNEKLFF.